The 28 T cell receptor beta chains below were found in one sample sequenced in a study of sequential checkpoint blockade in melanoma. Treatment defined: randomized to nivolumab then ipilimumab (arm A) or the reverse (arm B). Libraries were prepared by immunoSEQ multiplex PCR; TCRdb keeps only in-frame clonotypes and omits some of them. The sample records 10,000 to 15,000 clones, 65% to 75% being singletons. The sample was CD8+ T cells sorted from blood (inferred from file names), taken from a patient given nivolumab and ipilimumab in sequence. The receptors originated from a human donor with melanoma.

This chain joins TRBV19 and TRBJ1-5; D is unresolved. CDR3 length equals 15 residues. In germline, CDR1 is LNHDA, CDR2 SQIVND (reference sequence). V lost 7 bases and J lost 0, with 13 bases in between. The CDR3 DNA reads TGTGCCAGTAACCTCCAGGAATATAGCAATCAGCCCCAGCATTTT. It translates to CASNLQEYSNQPQHF.

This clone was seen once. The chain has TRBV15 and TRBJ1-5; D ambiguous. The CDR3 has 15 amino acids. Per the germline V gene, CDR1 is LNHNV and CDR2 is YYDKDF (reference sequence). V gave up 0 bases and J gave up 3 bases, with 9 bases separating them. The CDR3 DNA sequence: TGTGCCACCAGCAGAGACAGACAAGTCAATCAGCCCCAGCATTTT. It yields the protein CATSRDRQVNQPQHF.

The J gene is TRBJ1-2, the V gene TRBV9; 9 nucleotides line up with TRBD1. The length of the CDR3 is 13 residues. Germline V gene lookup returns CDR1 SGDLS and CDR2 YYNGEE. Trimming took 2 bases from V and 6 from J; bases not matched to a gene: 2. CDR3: CASSVDRGHGYTF. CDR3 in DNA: TGTGCCAGCAGCGTGGACAGGGGACATGGCTACACCTTC.

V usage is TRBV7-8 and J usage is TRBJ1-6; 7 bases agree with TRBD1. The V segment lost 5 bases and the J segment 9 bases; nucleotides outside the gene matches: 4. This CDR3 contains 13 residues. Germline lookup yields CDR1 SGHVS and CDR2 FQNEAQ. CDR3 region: CASSQQGSSPLHF. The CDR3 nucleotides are TGTGCCAGCAGCCAACAGGGGAGTTCACCCCTCCACTTT.

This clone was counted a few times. CDR3 sequence reads: CASSRSGSHNEQFF. CDR3 nucleotide sequence: TGTGCCAGCAGCCGTAGCGGGTCCCACAATGAGCAGTTCTTC. The gene calls are TRBV7-9 and TRBJ2-1; 7 nucleotides match TRBD2. CDR3 size: 14 residues. V was pared by 5 bases and J by 5 bases, with 6 bases of the junction left unmatched. The germline gives CDR1 SEHNR, CDR2 FQNEAQ (reference sequence).

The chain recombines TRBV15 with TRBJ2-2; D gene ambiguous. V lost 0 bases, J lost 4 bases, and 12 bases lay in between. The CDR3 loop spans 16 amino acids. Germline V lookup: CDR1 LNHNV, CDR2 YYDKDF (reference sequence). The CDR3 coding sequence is TGTGCCACCAGCAGAGATTTAAACAGTATCACCGGGGAGCTGTTTTTT. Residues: CATSRDLNSITGELFF.

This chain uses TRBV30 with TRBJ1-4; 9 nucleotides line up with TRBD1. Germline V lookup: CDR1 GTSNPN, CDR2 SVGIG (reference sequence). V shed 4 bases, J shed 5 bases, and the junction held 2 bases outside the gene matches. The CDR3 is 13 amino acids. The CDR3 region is CAWKDRGNEKLFF. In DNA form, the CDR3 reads TGTGCCTGGAAGGACAGGGGCAATGAAAAACTGTTTTTT.

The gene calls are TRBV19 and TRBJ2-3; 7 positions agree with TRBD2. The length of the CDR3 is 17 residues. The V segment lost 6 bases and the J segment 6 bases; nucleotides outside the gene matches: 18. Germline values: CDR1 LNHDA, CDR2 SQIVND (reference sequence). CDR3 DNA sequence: TGTGCCAGTAGACCGTCGCTTCCCGGGACTACTGACGATACGCAGTATTTT. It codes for CASRPSLPGTTDDTQYF. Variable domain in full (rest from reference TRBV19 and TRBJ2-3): DGGITQSPKYLFRKEGQNVTLSCEQNLNHDAMYWYRQDPGQGLRLIYYSQIVNDFQKGDIAEGYSVSREKKESFPLTVTSAQKNPTAFYLCASRPSLPGTTDDTQYFGPGTRLTVL.

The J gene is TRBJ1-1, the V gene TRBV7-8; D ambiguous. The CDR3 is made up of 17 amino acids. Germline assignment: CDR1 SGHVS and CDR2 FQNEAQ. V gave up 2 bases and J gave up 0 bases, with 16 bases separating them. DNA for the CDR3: TGTGCCAGCAGCTTAATGGTACTAGGAGAGGTGAACACTGAAGCTTTCTTT. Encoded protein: CASSLMVLGEVNTEAFF.

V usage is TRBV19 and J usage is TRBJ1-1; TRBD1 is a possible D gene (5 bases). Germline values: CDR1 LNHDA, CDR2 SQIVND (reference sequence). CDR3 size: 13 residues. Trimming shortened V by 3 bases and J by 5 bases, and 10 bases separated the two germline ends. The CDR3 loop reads CASSIRTLTEAFF. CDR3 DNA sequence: TGTGCCAGTAGTATCAGGACACTAACTGAAGCTTTCTTT.

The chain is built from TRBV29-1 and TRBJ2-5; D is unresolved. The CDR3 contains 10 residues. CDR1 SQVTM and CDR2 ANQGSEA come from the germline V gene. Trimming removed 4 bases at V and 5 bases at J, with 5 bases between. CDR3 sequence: CSVARETQYF. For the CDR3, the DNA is TGCAGCGTTGCCCGGGAGACCCAGTACTTC.

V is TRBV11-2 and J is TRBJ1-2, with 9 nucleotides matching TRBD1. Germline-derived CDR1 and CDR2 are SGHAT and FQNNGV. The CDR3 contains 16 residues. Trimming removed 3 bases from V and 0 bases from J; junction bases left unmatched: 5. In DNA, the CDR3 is TGTGCCAGCAGCTTTGGGACAGGGCCTACTAACTATGGCTACACCTTC. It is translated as CASSFGTGPTNYGYTF.

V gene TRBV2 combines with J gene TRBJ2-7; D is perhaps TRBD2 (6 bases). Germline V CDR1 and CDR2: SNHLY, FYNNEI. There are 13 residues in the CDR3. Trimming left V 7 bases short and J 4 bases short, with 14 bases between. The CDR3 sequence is CASTPEGRYEQYF. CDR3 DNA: TGTGCCAGCACTCCGGAGGGGAGGTACGAGCAGTACTTC.

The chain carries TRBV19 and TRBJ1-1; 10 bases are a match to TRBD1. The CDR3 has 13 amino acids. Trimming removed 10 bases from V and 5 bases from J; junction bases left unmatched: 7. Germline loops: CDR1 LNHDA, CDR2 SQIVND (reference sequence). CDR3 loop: CATRQGALTEAFF. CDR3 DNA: TGTGCCACCAGACAGGGGGCTTTGACTGAAGCTTTCTTT. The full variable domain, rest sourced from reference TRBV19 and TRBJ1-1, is DGGITQSPKYLFRKEGQNVTLSCEQNLNHDAMYWYRQDPGQGLRLIYYSQIVNDFQKGDIAEGYSVSREKKESFPLTVTSAQKNPTAFYLCATRQGALTEAFFGQGTRLTVV.

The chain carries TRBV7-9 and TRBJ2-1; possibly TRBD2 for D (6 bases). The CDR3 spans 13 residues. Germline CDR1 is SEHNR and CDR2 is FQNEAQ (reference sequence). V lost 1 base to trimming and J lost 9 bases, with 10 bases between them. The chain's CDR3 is CASSLGSGSEQFF. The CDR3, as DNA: TGTGCCAGCAGCTTAGGTAGCGGCAGTGAGCAGTTCTTC.

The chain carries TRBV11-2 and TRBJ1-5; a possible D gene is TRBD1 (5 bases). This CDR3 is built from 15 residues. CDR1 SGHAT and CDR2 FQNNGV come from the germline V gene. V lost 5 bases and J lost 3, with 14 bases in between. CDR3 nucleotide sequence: TGTGCCAGCAGCCCCTCCGGCAGGGCCAATCAGCCCCAGCATTTT. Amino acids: CASSPSGRANQPQHF.

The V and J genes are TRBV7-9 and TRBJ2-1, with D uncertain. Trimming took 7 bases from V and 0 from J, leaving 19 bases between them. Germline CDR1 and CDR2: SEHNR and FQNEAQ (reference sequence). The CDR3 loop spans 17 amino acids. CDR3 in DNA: TGTGCCAGCACCCGCCCCGGCCAGGTGAGCTCCTACAATGAGCAGTTCTTC. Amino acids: CASTRPGQVSSYNEQFF.

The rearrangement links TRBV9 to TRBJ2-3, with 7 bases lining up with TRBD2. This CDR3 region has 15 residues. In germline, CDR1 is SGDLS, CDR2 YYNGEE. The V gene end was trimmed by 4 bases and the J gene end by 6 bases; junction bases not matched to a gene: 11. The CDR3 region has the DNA TGTGCCAGCAGCAACCCAAGGAGGGAGGGGGATACGCAGTATTTT. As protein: CASSNPRREGDTQYF.

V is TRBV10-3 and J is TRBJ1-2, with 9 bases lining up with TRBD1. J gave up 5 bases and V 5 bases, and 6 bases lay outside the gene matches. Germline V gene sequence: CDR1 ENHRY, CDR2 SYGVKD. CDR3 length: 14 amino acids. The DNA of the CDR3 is TGTGCCATCAGTTCTACAGGGGGCCAATATGGCTACACCTTC. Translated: CAISSTGGQYGYTF.

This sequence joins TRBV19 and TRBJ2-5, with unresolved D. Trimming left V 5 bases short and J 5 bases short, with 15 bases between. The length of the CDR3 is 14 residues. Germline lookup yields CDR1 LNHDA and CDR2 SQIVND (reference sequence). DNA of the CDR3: TGTGCCAGTAGTCTGTCTAGTCCGGTGGAGACCCAGTACTTC. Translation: CASSLSSPVETQYF.

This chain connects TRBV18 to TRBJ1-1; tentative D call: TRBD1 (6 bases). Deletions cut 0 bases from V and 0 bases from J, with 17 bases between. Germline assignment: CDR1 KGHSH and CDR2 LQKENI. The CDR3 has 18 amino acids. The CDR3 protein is CASSPPMTGGAMNTEAFF. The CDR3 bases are TGTGCCAGCTCACCACCGATGACCGGGGGGGCGATGAACACTGAAGCTTTCTTT.

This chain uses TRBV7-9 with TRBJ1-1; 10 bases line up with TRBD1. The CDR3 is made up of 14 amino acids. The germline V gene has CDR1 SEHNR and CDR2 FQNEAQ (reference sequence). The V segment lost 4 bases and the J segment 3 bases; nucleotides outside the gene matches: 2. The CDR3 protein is CASSSTGGDTEAFF. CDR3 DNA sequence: TGTGCCAGCAGCTCGACAGGGGGCGACACTGAAGCTTTCTTT.

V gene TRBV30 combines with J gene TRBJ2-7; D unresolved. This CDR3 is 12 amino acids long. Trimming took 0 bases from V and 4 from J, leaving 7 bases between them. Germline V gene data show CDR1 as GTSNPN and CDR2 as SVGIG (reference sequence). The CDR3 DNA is TGTGCCTGGAGTGTCGCGGATTACGAGCAGTACTTC. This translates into CAWSVADYEQYF.

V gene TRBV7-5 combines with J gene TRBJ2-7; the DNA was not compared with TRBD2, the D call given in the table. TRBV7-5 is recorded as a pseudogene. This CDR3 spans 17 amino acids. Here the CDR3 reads CARSQLARRNQLYEQYV. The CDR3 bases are TGTGCCAGAAGCCAATTAGCGAGACGAAACCAACTCTACGAGCAGTACGTC.

CDR3 sequence (DNA): TGTGCCAGCAGCCGTCTGGGGGGAATAAGCTCTGGGGCCAACGTCCTGACTTTC. It codes for CASSRLGGISSGANVLTF. The chain combines TRBV2 with TRBJ2-6; tentative D call: TRBD2 (6 bases). The CDR3 spans 18 residues. Trimming pared 6 bases from V and 0 bases from J, leaving 18 bases between. The germline V gene has CDR1 SNHLY and CDR2 FYNNEI.

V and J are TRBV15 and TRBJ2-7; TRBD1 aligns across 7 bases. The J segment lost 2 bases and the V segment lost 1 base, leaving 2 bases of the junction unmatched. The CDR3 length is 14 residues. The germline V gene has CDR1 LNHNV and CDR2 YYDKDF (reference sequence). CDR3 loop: CATSRAGTAYEQYF. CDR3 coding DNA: TGTGCCACCAGCAGAGCCGGGACAGCCTACGAGCAGTACTTC.

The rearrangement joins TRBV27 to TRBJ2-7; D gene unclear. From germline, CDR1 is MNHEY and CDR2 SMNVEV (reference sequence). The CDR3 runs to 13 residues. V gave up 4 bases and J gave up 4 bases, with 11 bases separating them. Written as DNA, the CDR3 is TGTGCCAGCAGTTCCGCCCCCGGGTACGAGCAGTACGTC. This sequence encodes CASSSAPGYEQYV.

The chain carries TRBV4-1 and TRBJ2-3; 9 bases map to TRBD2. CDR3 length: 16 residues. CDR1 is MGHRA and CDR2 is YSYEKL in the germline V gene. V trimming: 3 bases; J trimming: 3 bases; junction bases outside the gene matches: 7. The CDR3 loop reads CASSQVQLAGTDTQYF. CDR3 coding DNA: TGCGCCAGCAGCCAGGTACAACTAGCGGGTACAGATACGCAGTATTTT.